The 20 T cell receptor beta chains in this list originate from one sample, sequenced in a study of T cells after yellow fever vaccination. MiXCR, applied by TCRdb to the 5' RACE reads, yields one record per CDR3 protein. Altogether 25,000 to 35,000 distinct CDR3 sequences are present, about 4.7% being singletons, with the ten largest covering roughly two fifths. The sample in question was CD8+ T cells sorted from PBMCs, obtained 10 days after the yellow fever booster vaccination. All receptors come from a man aged 25 to 45 who received the YFV17D yellow fever vaccine.

This chain uses TRBV5-1 with TRBJ2-1, with D maybe TRBD2 (5 bases). CDR1 SGHRS and CDR2 YFSETQ come from the germline V gene. The ends were cut back, 4 bases at V and 6 bases at J, with 17 bases in the middle. The CDR3 covers 15 residues. CDR3 residues: CASSLTSLWANEQFF. The DNA of the CDR3 is TGCGCCAGCAGCCTAACTAGTTTGTGGGCCAATGAGCAGTTCTTC.

This clonotype was seen repeatedly, ten times or more. J is TRBJ2-1 and V is TRBV3-1; D unresolved. The CDR3 totals 14 residues. Between the trimmed V and J ends, which lost 5 bases and 4 bases, there was a span of 12 bases. From germline, CDR1 is LGHDT and CDR2 YNNKEL (reference sequence). CDR3: CASSANSVYNEQFF. Here the CDR3 DNA reads TGTGCCAGCAGCGCCAACTCGGTTTACAATGAGCAGTTCTTC.

At least ten counts were recorded for this clonotype. The chain carries TRBV29-1 and TRBJ2-7; 8 bases match TRBD1. Losses at the gene ends were 1 base for V and 2 bases for J; bases not matched to a gene: 4. This CDR3 contains 14 residues. The germline gives CDR1 SQVTM, CDR2 ANQGSEA. This CDR3 is CSVEGGQDTYEQYF. The DNA of the CDR3 is TGCAGCGTTGAAGGGGGACAGGACACCTACGAGCAGTACTTC.

This clonotype was recorded many times. The chain joins TRBV5-5 to TRBJ2-7; a weak D match, TRBD1 (6 bases). CDR3 length equals 14 residues. Between the trimmed V and J ends, which lost 1 base and 11 bases, there was a span of 19 bases. CDR1 SGHKS and CDR2 YYEKEE come from the germline V gene (reference sequence). CDR3 sequence reads: CASSLLPETGTEYF. Written as DNA, the CDR3 is TGTGCCAGCAGCTTGTTGCCCGAAACAGGGACGGAGTACTTC.

This clonotype occurred many times. The CDR3 DNA reads as TGTGCCAGCAGTGAGACGGGGGGGCCCAACACCGGGGAGCTGTTTTTT. It translates to CASSETGGPNTGELFF. The chain employs TRBV28 and TRBJ2-2, with 8 bases aligning to TRBD2. The CDR3 totals 16 residues. The J segment lost 2 bases and the V segment lost 5 bases, leaving 7 bases of the junction unmatched. CDR1 MDHEN and CDR2 SYDVKM come from the germline V gene. The full variable domain, with the rest looked up from reference TRBV28 and TRBJ2-2, is DVKVTQSSRYLVKRTGEKVFLECVQDMDHENMFWYRQDPGLGLRLIYFSYDVKMKEKGDIPEGYSVSREKKERFSLILESASTNQTSMYLCASSETGGPNTGELFFGEGSRLTVL.

The table lists this clonotype with many counts. The chain employs TRBV21-1 and TRBJ1-1; the D call in the table, TRBD1, was not verified against the DNA. TRBV21-1 has pseudogene status. There are 15 residues in the CDR3. The CDR3 nucleotides are TGTGCCAGCAGCAGCGACAGGGAGGAGGACACTGAAGCTTTCTTT. This encodes CASSSDREEDTEAFF.

The chain joins TRBV5-1 to TRBJ2-7; D could derive from TRBD1 or TRBD2 (5 bases each). CDR3 length: 14 amino acids. The ends were cut back, 3 bases at V and 2 bases at J, with 12 bases in the middle. Germline CDR1 and CDR2: SGHRS and YFSETQ. The chain's CDR3 is CASSSGTGAYEQYF. For the CDR3, the DNA is TGCGCCAGCAGCTCGGGGACGGGCGCCTACGAGCAGTACTTC.

This clonotype has at least ten counts. The rearrangement joins TRBV27 to TRBJ2-7; TRBD2 is a possible D gene (6 bases). Trimming pared 0 bases from V and 6 bases from J, leaving 15 bases between. Germline-derived CDR1 and CDR2 are MNHEY and SMNVEV (reference sequence). CDR3 length: 15 residues. The CDR3 reads CASSLSHGGPSEQYF. CDR3 in DNA: TGTGCCAGCAGTTTATCGCATGGAGGGCCCTCCGAGCAGTACTTC.

This clonotype was recorded many times. The V call is TRBV28, the J call TRBJ1-3; 7 nucleotides align to TRBD1. The CDR3 spans 15 residues. Germline V lookup: CDR1 MDHEN, CDR2 SYDVKM. The J segment lost 4 bases and the V segment lost 7 bases, leaving 10 bases of the junction unmatched. In DNA form, the CDR3 reads TGTGCCAGCAATGCCGGGACAGCGAACGGAAACACCATATATTTT. Protein sequence: CASNAGTANGNTIYF.

This clonotype occurred many times. This sequence joins TRBV7-9 and TRBJ2-5, with D possibly matching TRBD1 (6 bases). Germline V gives CDR1 SEHNR, CDR2 FQNEAQ (reference sequence). CDR3 length: 16 amino acids. Trimming took 3 bases from V and 3 from J, leaving 17 bases between them. CDR3 residues: CASSLERHRVEETQYF. CDR3 in DNA: TGTGCCAGCAGCTTGGAAAGGCACAGGGTAGAAGAGACCCAGTACTTC.

In this sample, this clonotype turned up many times. The chain uses TRBV5-1 and TRBJ2-7; 11 bases match TRBD2. Germline assignment: CDR1 SGHRS and CDR2 YFSETQ. The CDR3 extends over 17 amino acids. Unmatched junction bases numbered 10, after V lost 4 bases and J lost 1 base. This CDR3 is CASSPSGLAGGSYEQYF. CDR3 bases: TGCGCCAGCAGCCCATCGGGTCTAGCGGGAGGATCCTACGAGCAGTACTTC.

The sample holds many counts of this clonotype. V gene TRBV29-1 combines with J gene TRBJ2-1, with a possible D match to TRBD2 (5 bases). V gave up 0 bases and J gave up 6 bases, with 6 bases separating them. The CDR3 loop spans 12 amino acids. The V gene's germline CDR1 is SQVTM and CDR2 ANQGSEA. The CDR3 coding sequence is TGCAGCGTTGAAGATGGAGGCAATGAGCAGTTCTTC. Translated: CSVEDGGNEQFF.

This clonotype was observed at least ten times. The chain carries TRBV13 and TRBJ1-1; no clear D. The CDR3 extends over 15 amino acids. V was cut by 5 bases and J by 1 base, with 14 bases left in between. The germline V gene encodes CDR1 PRHDT and CDR2 FYEKMQ (reference sequence). The CDR3 nucleotides are TGTGCCAGCAGCCCCGGGGAGGCCTGGAACACTGAAGCTTTCTTT. It codes for CASSPGEAWNTEAFF.

The sample holds many counts of this clonotype. This sequence joins TRBV5-6 and TRBJ1-2; possibly TRBD1 for D (6 bases). Trimming left V 4 bases short and J 2 bases short, with 9 bases between. The CDR3 totals 13 residues. Germline CDR1 and CDR2: SGHDT and YYEEEE. CDR3 nucleotides: TGTGCCAGCAGCCAGGACAGAAACTATGGCTACACCTTC. This encodes CASSQDRNYGYTF.

This clonotype was detected many times. V and J are TRBV12-3 or TRBV12-4 and TRBJ2-7; D may be TRBD1 or TRBD2 (5 bases each). This CDR3 has 15 residues. Trimming took off 4 bases at V and 3 bases at J, with 16 bases between the two ends. This chain's CDR3 is CASSSSGTENYEQYF. CDR3 sequence (DNA): TGTGCCAGCAGTTCTAGTGGGACGGAAAACTACGAGCAGTACTTC.

This clonotype came up many times. This sequence joins TRBV7-9 and TRBJ2-2; 10 nucleotides agree with TRBD1. Looked up from germline, CDR1 is SEHNR and CDR2 is FQNEAQ (reference sequence). J lost 4 bases, V lost 4 bases, and 6 bases had no gene match. The CDR3 is 16 amino acids. The CDR3: CASSSDRGLSTGELFF. The CDR3 DNA reads TGTGCCAGCAGCTCAGACAGGGGGCTTTCCACCGGGGAGCTGTTTTTT.

This clonotype was detected many times. This rearrangement joins TRBV19 to TRBJ2-7; weak D call: TRBD1 (5 bases). The CDR3 sequence is 16 residues long. Germline values: CDR1 LNHDA, CDR2 SQIVND (reference sequence). V was cut by 5 bases and J by 2 bases, with 19 bases left in between. CDR3 in amino acids: CASSRKTGPSPYEQYF. The CDR3 region has the DNA TGTGCCAGTAGTCGGAAAACAGGTCCCAGCCCCTACGAGCAGTACTTC.

This clonotype was counted many times. This chain joins TRBV7-2 and TRBJ1-3, with 12 bases that match TRBD1. The CDR3 is 14 amino acids. V shed 5 bases, J shed 9 bases, and the junction held 5 bases outside the gene matches. Germline CDR1 and CDR2: SGHTA and FQGNSA. The CDR3 DNA is TGTGCCAGCAGCCAGGGACAGGGGGCTACCACCATATATTTT. It yields the protein CASSQGQGATTIYF.

This clonotype was detected many times. The rearrangement links TRBV7-2 to TRBJ2-5; 7 nucleotides line up with TRBD2. CDR1 is SGHTA and CDR2 is FQGNSA in the germline V gene. The CDR3 totals 16 residues. The junction had 10 bases not matched to a gene; V was cut back by 3 bases and J by 3 bases. CDR3 sequence reads: CASSLSGTTSKETQYF. The CDR3 nucleotides are TGTGCCAGCAGCTTGAGCGGGACGACCTCCAAAGAGACCCAGTACTTC.

This clonotype was counted ten times or more. This chain joins TRBV25-1 and TRBJ2-1; TRBD1 might be the D (5 bases). CDR3 length equals 12 residues. The germline V gene encodes CDR1 MGHDK and CDR2 SYGVNS. Between the trimmed V and J ends, which lost 7 bases and 6 bases, there was a span of 10 bases. CDR3 coding DNA: TGTGCCAGCACAGGACAACCCAATGAGCAGTTCTTC. This gives the protein CASTGQPNEQFF.